Listed here are 32 T cell receptor beta chains from one sample, sequenced in a study of blood T cell repertoires in COVID-19. The data were produced by immunoSEQ multiplex PCR, yet TCRdb's version contains in-frame clones alone and is incomplete. This sample has approximately 75,000 clones, with around 88% found just once. The sample was peripheral blood. The receptors shown here come from an elderly man with COVID-19, enrolled during active disease.

This rearrangement joins TRBV3-1 (or the pseudogene TRBV3-2) to TRBJ1-3; D is undetermined. The V gene lost 3 bases and the J gene lost 2 bases, with 11 bases spanning the gap. The CDR3 sequence is 15 residues long. Germline-derived CDR1 and CDR2 are LGHDT and YNNKEL (reference sequence). The chain's CDR3 is CASSQSPFTGNTIYF. The DNA for the CDR3 is TGTGCCAGCAGCCAGAGTCCCTTCACTGGAAACACCATATATTTT.

The V call is TRBV5-4, the J call TRBJ1-3, with D perhaps matching TRBD1 (5 bases). Germline loops: CDR1 SGHNT, CDR2 YYREEE (reference sequence). CDR3 length: 16 residues. Trimming removed 5 bases at V and 2 bases at J, with 17 bases between. The chain's CDR3 is CASRRADSLPGNTIYF. The CDR3 DNA follows: TGTGCCAGCAGGCGCGCTGACAGCCTGCCTGGAAACACCATATATTTT. Based on the CDR3 plus reference TRBV5-4 and TRBJ1-3, the full variable domain is ETGVTQSPTHLIKTRGQQVTLRCSSQSGHNTVSWYQQALGQGPQFIFQYYREEENGRGNFPPRFSGLQFPNYSSELNVNALELDDSALYLCASRRADSLPGNTIYFGEGSWLTVV.

V usage is TRBV6-1 and J usage is TRBJ2-1; 13 nucleotides line up with TRBD2. The CDR3 runs to 16 residues. Germline V gives CDR1 MNHNS, CDR2 SASEGT. V shed 4 bases, J shed 5 bases, and the junction held 5 bases outside the gene matches. CDR3 residues: CASSGAGTSGDNEQFF. The CDR3 DNA sequence: TGTGCCAGCAGTGGAGCCGGGACTAGCGGGGACAATGAGCAGTTCTTC.

In its sample, this clone ranks as medium-sized (0.01 to 0.1%). The chain employs TRBV29-1 and TRBJ1-1, with D maybe TRBD1 (6 bases). Trimming removed 4 bases from V and 2 bases from J, with 17 bases in between. The germline V gene has CDR1 SQVTM and CDR2 ANQGSEA. CDR3 length: 15 residues. The CDR3 loop is CSVVGIGGLNTEAFF. DNA of the CDR3: TGCAGCGTTGTAGGTATTGGGGGCCTCAACACTGAAGCTTTCTTT.

This chain links TRBV6-1 with TRBJ1-3, with 8 positions matching TRBD1. The CDR3 is 17 residues long. Germline V gives CDR1 MNHNS, CDR2 SASEGT. With 6 bases clipped from V and 0 bases from J, the junction kept 10 bases outside the gene matches. CDR3 DNA: TGTGCCAGCAGCGAAAGGGACAGGTTTCTCTCTGGAAACACCATATATTTT. Translated, it gives CASSERDRFLSGNTIYF.

V gene TRBV18 combines with J gene TRBJ2-3, with a tentative D call TRBD1 (6 bases). Per germline, CDR1 KGHSH and CDR2 LQKENI. V shed 2 bases and J shed 4 bases, with 16 bases lying between them. The CDR3 is made up of 16 amino acids. CDR3: CASSPFPGQISDTQYF. CDR3 in DNA: TGTGCCAGCTCACCATTCCCTGGACAGATTTCAGATACGCAGTATTTT.

This sequence joins TRBV18 and TRBJ2-6; D is perhaps TRBD2 (5 bases). V was clipped by 8 bases and J by 0 bases, with 14 bases between them. The CDR3 spans 16 residues. Germline CDR1 is KGHSH and CDR2 is LQKENI. The CDR3 reads CASHSLRDSGANVLTF. The DNA of the CDR3 is TGTGCCAGCCACTCCCTGAGGGACTCTGGGGCCAACGTCCTGACTTTC.

This chain uses TRBV6-1 with TRBJ2-3; no firm D call. Trimming cost V 3 bases and J 1 base, with 8 bases left between them. This CDR3 has 14 residues. Per the germline V gene, CDR1 is MNHNS and CDR2 is SASEGT. CDR3 in DNA: TGTGCCAGCAGTGATTCCCGGGGCACAGATACGCAGTATTTT. As protein: CASSDSRGTDTQYF.

The chain employs TRBV7-2 and TRBJ2-1, with D possibly matching TRBD2 (7 bases). This CDR3 has 18 residues. The germline V gene encodes CDR1 SGHTA and CDR2 FQGNSA. Trimming pared 5 bases from V and 2 bases from J, leaving 22 bases between. DNA for the CDR3: TGTGCCAGCAGCCCGTTGGTTGGGGGGGGCCCCCCCTACAATGAGCAGTTCTTC. Its translation is CASSPLVGGGPPYNEQFF.

This rearrangement joins TRBV24-1 to TRBJ1-2; 7 nucleotides agree with TRBD1. Germline assignment: CDR1 KGHDR and CDR2 SFDVKD. The CDR3 loop spans 15 amino acids. V was pared by 3 bases and J by 3 bases, with 6 bases of the junction left unmatched. CDR3 in DNA: TGTGCCACCAGTGATCCCCAGGGGGGCGACTATGGCTACACCTTC. Translated, it gives CATSDPQGGDYGYTF.

J is TRBJ2-3 and V is TRBV5-4; 12 positions agree with TRBD2. This CDR3 region has 17 residues. Trimming removed 4 bases from V and 1 base from J; junction bases left unmatched: 7. From germline, CDR1 is SGHNT and CDR2 YYREEE (reference sequence). As DNA, the CDR3 is TGTGCCAGCAGCCGTGCTAGCGGGGGGGCGGGCACAGATACGCAGTATTTT. Translation gives CASSRASGGAGTDTQYF.

The chain joins TRBV6-1 to TRBJ1-6; D is perhaps TRBD1 (5 bases). Germline V gene data show CDR1 as MNHNS and CDR2 as SASEGT. This CDR3 has 16 amino acids. V was trimmed by 1 base and J by 6 bases, leaving 13 bases between them. CDR3 in amino acids: CASSEGAGTINSPLHF. The CDR3, as DNA: TGTGCCAGCAGTGAAGGGGCAGGGACTATTAATTCACCCCTCCACTTT.

The J gene is TRBJ2-5, the V gene TRBV5-1; 13 bases agree with TRBD2. This CDR3 is 16 amino acids long. Losses at the gene ends were 4 bases for V and 5 bases for J; bases not matched to a gene: 8. CDR1 is SGHRS and CDR2 is YFSETQ in the germline V gene. The CDR3 nucleotides read TGCGCCAGCAGCAACCCCGGACTAGCGGGGGTGGAGACCCAGTACTTC. Translating it yields CASSNPGLAGVETQYF.

This clone was found a few times. The chain couples TRBV5-1 to TRBJ1-1; 7 bases fit TRBD1. Trimming removed 5 bases from V and 3 bases from J; junction bases left unmatched: 4. CDR1 is SGHRS, CDR2 YFSETQ, per germline. The CDR3 has 13 residues. CDR3 in DNA: TGCGCCAGCAGAAAGGGGGCGGACACTGAAGCTTTCTTT. Residues: CASRKGADTEAFF. The entire variable domain, with the rest obtained from reference TRBV5-1 and TRBJ1-1, is as follows: KAGVTQTPRYLIKTRGQQVTLSCSPISGHRSVSWYQQTPGQGLQFLFEYFSETQRNKGNFPGRFSGRQFSNSRSEMNVSTLELGDSALYLCASRKGADTEAFFGQGTRLTVV.

The chain recombines TRBV2 with TRBJ2-1, with 7 bases matching TRBD2. Looked up from germline, CDR1 is SNHLY and CDR2 is FYNNEI. The junction had 17 bases not matched to a gene; V was cut back by 6 bases and J by 15 bases. The CDR3 loop spans 14 amino acids. The CDR3 loop is CASRNLRTSTFPFF. In nucleotides, the CDR3 is TGTGCCAGCAGGAATTTACGGACTAGTACTTTCCCGTTCTTC.

This clone was seen a few times. The CDR3 is CASSLAFSGGRDTQYF. DNA of the CDR3: TGTGCCAGCAGCTTGGCCTTTAGCGGGGGCCGGGATACGCAGTATTTT. This sequence joins TRBV7-9 and TRBJ2-3; 9 positions agree with TRBD2. The J segment lost 6 bases and the V segment lost 3 bases, leaving 10 bases of the junction unmatched. The CDR3 extends over 16 amino acids. CDR1 and CDR2 (germline): SEHNR, FQNEAQ (reference sequence).

This clone showed up just once. The chain uses TRBV14 and TRBJ2-7; the match to TRBD1 covers 7 bases. The ends lost 1 base at V and 5 bases at J; junction bases unmatched: 11. Per the germline V gene, CDR1 is SGHDN and CDR2 is FVKESK. This CDR3 contains 16 residues. The CDR3 protein is CASSQVYLSDRHEQYF. The CDR3 coding sequence is TGTGCCAGCAGCCAAGTTTACCTCTCGGACAGGCACGAGCAGTACTTC.

A single count supports this clone. The chain carries TRBV20-1 and TRBJ2-3; weak D call: TRBD2 (6 bases). The V end was cut by 6 bases, the J end by 9 bases, with 13 bases between. This CDR3 comprises 11 residues. The germline V gene has CDR1 DFQATT and CDR2 SNEGSKA (reference sequence). The CDR3, as DNA: TGCAGTGCCAGGGACTCTCTGACGCAGTATTTT. Translating gives CSARDSLTQYF.

On this clone itself: The junction departs from germline at one end; a sequencing error may be responsible. The chain joins TRBV6-5 to TRBJ1-1; 7 nucleotides match TRBD1. Germline V gene lookup returns CDR1 MNHEY and CDR2 SVGAGI. The CDR3 runs to 11 residues. The CDR3 sequence is CASSRQGRKIF. The CDR3 bases are TGTGCCAGCTCTCGACAGGGTCGGAAGATCTTT.

The chain combines TRBV5-3 with TRBJ2-7, with TRBD2 identical over 13 bases. TRBV5-3 is assigned to the ORF class and has an uncertain function. J lost 4 bases, V lost 0 bases, and 4 bases had no gene match. The CDR3 loop spans 16 amino acids. The CDR3 coding sequence is TGTGCCAGAAGCTTGGGGACTAGCGGGGGTCAGTACGAGCAGTACTTC. This gives the protein CARSLGTSGGQYEQYF.

This clone has more than one count but fewer than ten. The gene calls are TRBV5-1 and TRBJ1-4, with D possibly TRBD1 on 5 matching bases. With 1 base removed from V and 3 bases from J, the gap between germline ends came to 10 bases. In germline, CDR1 is SGHRS, CDR2 YFSETQ. The CDR3 contains 15 residues. CDR3 sequence reads: CASSLLRGPNEKLFF. The DNA for the CDR3 is TGCGCCAGCAGCTTGTTAAGGGGCCCTAATGAAAAACTGTTTTTT. The full variable domain, completed using reference TRBV5-1 and TRBJ1-4, is KAGVTQTPRYLIKTRGQQVTLSCSPISGHRSVSWYQQTPGQGLQFLFEYFSETQRNKGNFPGRFSGRQFSNSRSEMNVSTLELGDSALYLCASSLLRGPNEKLFFGSGTQLSVL.

The chain combines TRBV6-5 with TRBJ1-2, with a possible D match to TRBD1 (6 bases). The CDR3 contains 15 residues. V gave up 4 bases and J gave up 1 base, with 13 bases separating them. Germline V gene lookup returns CDR1 MNHEY and CDR2 SVGAGI. As DNA, the CDR3 is TGTGCCAGCAGTTCCACCCAGGGGATTAACTATGGCTACACCTTC. Encoded protein: CASSSTQGINYGYTF.

The chain joins TRBV6-5 to TRBJ1-3; D is undetermined. CDR3 length equals 15 residues. Germline CDR1 is MNHEY and CDR2 is SVGAGI. The V and J ends lost 0 bases and 0 bases respectively, with 6 bases between them. CDR3 bases: TGTGCCAGCAGTTACTCCTGGAGCTCTGGAAACACCATATATTTT. Translated: CASSYSWSSGNTIYF.

This rearrangement joins TRBV6-5 to TRBJ2-2; D unresolved. The germline gives CDR1 MNHEY, CDR2 SVGAGI. This CDR3 contains 14 residues. V was clipped by 7 bases and J by 2 bases, with 11 bases between them. CDR3 loop: CASKRTINTGELFF. CDR3 nucleotide sequence: TGTGCCAGCAAGAGAACTATCAACACCGGGGAGCTGTTTTTT.

V usage is TRBV4-2 and J usage is TRBJ1-3; 8 bases are shared with TRBD1. V lost 4 bases, J lost 4 bases, and 18 bases stayed unmatched. Germline lookup yields CDR1 LGHNA and CDR2 YNFKEQ. The CDR3 covers 19 residues. Here the CDR3 DNA reads TGTGCCAGCAGCCCCTACACGAAGGGGGCAGGGGGCAGGGGAAACACCATATATTTT. Residues: CASSPYTKGAGGRGNTIYF.

The rearrangement uses TRBV6-1 and TRBJ2-7; 7 bases agree with TRBD1. Germline V CDR1 and CDR2: MNHNS, SASEGT. V lost 3 bases to trimming and J lost 6 bases; unmatched junction nucleotides: 2. This CDR3 contains 12 residues. The CDR3 region is CASSENRGEQYF. The CDR3 nucleotides are TGTGCCAGCAGTGAGAACAGGGGCGAGCAGTACTTC.

The chain has TRBV19 and TRBJ1-3; D gene ambiguous. The CDR3 length is 13 residues. Germline lookup yields CDR1 LNHDA and CDR2 SQIVND (reference sequence). Trimming took off 8 bases at V and 2 bases at J, with 10 bases between the two ends. The CDR3 nucleotides read TGTGCCAGTTCCTCGGAGGCTGGAAACACCATATATTTT. Translating it yields CASSSEAGNTIYF. The whole variable domain, remainder taken from reference TRBV19 and TRBJ1-3, is DGGITQSPKYLFRKEGQNVTLSCEQNLNHDAMYWYRQDPGQGLRLIYYSQIVNDFQKGDIAEGYSVSREKKESFPLTVTSAQKNPTAFYLCASSSEAGNTIYFGEGSWLTVV.

This clone was detected once. V gene TRBV3-1 (or the pseudogene TRBV3-2) combines with J gene TRBJ1-1; no clear D gene. The germline CDR1 and CDR2 sequences are LGHDT and YNNKEL (reference sequence). The CDR3 sequence is 13 residues long. V lost 2 bases and J lost 1, with 5 bases in between. This CDR3 is CASSQNTNTEAFF. In nucleotides, the CDR3 is TGTGCCAGCAGCCAAAACACGAACACTGAAGCTTTCTTT.

The rearrangement links TRBV5-5 to TRBJ2-4; no clear D gene. This CDR3 contains 16 residues. Germline assignment: CDR1 SGHKS and CDR2 YYEKEE (reference sequence). V lost 0 bases to trimming and J lost 2 bases, with 12 bases between them. Here the CDR3 reads CASSLEAPKTKNIQYF. The CDR3 DNA reads TGTGCCAGCAGCTTGGAAGCGCCTAAGACCAAAAACATTCAGTACTTC.

CDR3 amino acids: CASSQERQGTLDTEAFF. The CDR3 coding sequence is TGTGCCAGCAGCCAAGAACGGCAGGGCACGTTGGACACTGAAGCTTTCTTT. The gene calls are TRBV14 and TRBJ1-1; a possible D gene is TRBD1 (5 bases). The germline V gene encodes CDR1 SGHDN and CDR2 FVKESK. Trimming pared 0 bases from V and 3 bases from J, leaving 17 bases between. The CDR3 is 17 amino acids.

In its sample, this clone was seen a few times. This chain links TRBV6-5 with TRBJ2-6; D is uncertain. The germline V gene has CDR1 MNHEY and CDR2 SVGAGI. V was cut by 5 bases and J by 4 bases, with 12 bases left in between. There are 15 residues in the CDR3. The CDR3 sequence: CASSLGNSGANVLTF. CDR3 sequence (DNA): TGTGCCAGCAGTCTAGGTAACTCCGGGGCCAACGTCCTGACTTTC.

This chain links TRBV5-1 with TRBJ1-2; the match to TRBD1 covers 8 bases. The CDR3 consists of 15 residues. Germline CDR1 SGHRS, CDR2 YFSETQ. After removal of 4 bases from V and 4 bases from J, the junction contained 9 bases not matched to a gene. CDR3 DNA sequence: TGCGCCAGCAGCCTTAGACAGGGGAGCGGCTATGGCTACACCTTC. This sequence encodes CASSLRQGSGYGYTF. Drawing the rest from reference TRBV5-1 and TRBJ1-2, the complete variable domain is KAGVTQTPRYLIKTRGQQVTLSCSPISGHRSVSWYQQTPGQGLQFLFEYFSETQRNKGNFPGRFSGRQFSNSRSEMNVSTLELGDSALYLCASSLRQGSGYGYTFGSGTRLTVV.